The entry below describes one T cell receptor beta chain. This clone appeared a single time. Its antigen target is currently unknown. Base quality data are lacking; no much larger clone is found one base away. The sample belongs to a study of PD-1 blockade in classical Hodgkin lymphoma (dated by TCRdb to the early 2020s). With respect to the entire study: Nivolumab dosing was 3 mg/kg intravenously every 2 weeks, continuing until either disease progression or unacceptable toxicity. To define a peripheral blood immune signature of response to PD-1 blockade in classical Hodgkin lymphoma, the study combined TCR beta sequencing with CyTOF.

Genomic DNA was isolated using the Qiagen DNeasy kit from unsorted PBMCs as well as from negatively selected CD4+ and CD8+ fractions. TCR beta CDR3 regions were amplified by immunoSEQ multiplex PCR using primers annealing to V and J segments. A synthetic immune receptor repertoire was used to minimize amplification bias, and any remaining bias was removed computationally after sequencing. In the paper's pipeline: Custom Python scripts were used to quantify repertoire diversity as the Shannon entropy index. Unsorted, CD4+ and CD8+ repertoires were analyzed separately, except in combined analyses where CD4+ and CD8+ sequences were merged in silico. A clone counted as expanded when the clone's frequency after treatment rose at least 2-fold relative to C1D1, and clones undetected at baseline were given a pseudocount of 0.5. Singleton clones were defined as clones with 0 or 1 copy at C1D1, and non-singleton clones were defined as clones with 2 or more copies. Clones expanded in unsorted samples were assigned a CD4+, CD8+ or unknown annotation through matching of protein sequences in sorted samples from the same patient. Wilcoxon tests were applied to paired samples to test diversity changes from C1D1 to C4D1. TCRdb took over this immuneACCESS table, retaining in-frame rearrangements with V and J assigned. Such tables are incomplete; in checked studies, under half of the missing clones stem from an unresolved V gene, and the remainder is unexplained. V, J and clone size were drawn from that table, and D and trimming were deduced from the DNA. For this sample there are about 49,000 clones; 90% appear just once. About 14% of the sample lies in the top ten.

The intended sense of this specimen's time point label: cycle 4 day 1 (C4D1), after 6 weeks of nivolumab. All trial patients had relapsed after autologous stem cell transplantation, with cohorts A, B and C differing in prior brentuximab vedotin exposure. The trial cohort included 45 to 65 patients with relapsed/refractory classical Hodgkin lymphoma, and each patient had a best overall response of complete response, partial response or progressive disease. In the multi-cohort phase II CheckMate 205 trial, trial patients received single-agent nivolumab. An independent review committee assessed best overall response by applying the 2007 International Working Group response criteria. Trial PBMCs were collected just before the start of nivolumab (C1D1) and during therapy at cycle 2 day 1 and cycle 4 day 1. After peripheral blood was drawn into 8 mL Vacutainer Cell Preparation Tubes, PBMCs were isolated by centrifugation and then cryopreserved.

The study at large found these results: Among trial patients, those achieving complete response had baseline diversity similar to that of newly diagnosed patients, while diversity was significantly lower in partial responders and progressors. The study was limited to a single clinical trial cohort, and causes of repertoire differences, possibly disease activity or prior therapy, remained undefined. Baseline TCR diversity was reported to be lower in newly diagnosed patients than in healthy donors, and even lower in relapsed/refractory patients. A significant rise by C4D1 was seen in CD4+ but not CD8+ TCR diversity (p=0.0027 vs p=0.16), with the rise being most apparent in complete responders (p=0.02). Lower diversity was seen in patients whose nivolumab began less than 1 year after ASCT, and these patients were left out of later analyses so that immune reconstitution would not confound the results.

Counted from cysteine to phenylalanine, this CDR3 has 15 amino acids. Just the 45-base CDR3 DNA is kept, in frame starting at base 1. V and J lose 0 bases and 8 bases, and a span of 16 bases separates them. Taken from the germline V gene, the CDR1 and CDR2 loops are LGHNA and YNFKEQ. The V and J segments used are TRBV4-2 and TRBJ1-2, and the D gene may be TRBD1, 6 bases matching. The receptor was isolated from a human donor with classical Hodgkin lymphoma. The sequencing used peripheral blood mononuclear cells (PBMCs), collected before the fourth cycle of nivolumab. The DNA sequence is given as TGTGCCAGCAGCCAAGACCAGGGGAGATTATGGGGCTACACCTTC. Its translation is CASSQDQGRLWGYTF.